Reported below is one T cell receptor (beta chain). Its antigen is not known. Use of 60 Vbeta and 13 Jbeta primers characterized the PCR. Sequencing used immunoSEQ multiplex PCR; TCRdb keeps in-frame clones, though not all of them. The table records some 100,000 clones, approximately 72% of them present only once. The data are from a study of cytomegalovirus exposure and HLA in healthy donors. Germline CDR1 MNHEY, CDR2 SVGAGI. V lost 2 bases to trimming and J lost 1 base, with 9 bases between them. The CDR3 has 15 amino acids. Study findings and constraints: Three CMV-associated chains proved CMV antigen-specific in vitro.

This sequence originates from a woman aged 40 to 55 in good health and CMV-seronegative. The specimen was PBMCs. This chain links TRBV6-5 with TRBJ1-3; TRBD1 is a possible D gene (6 bases). CDR3 amino acids: CASSYRTESGNTIYF. The CDR3 coding sequence is TGTGCCAGCAGTTACCGGACAGAGTCTGGAAACACCATATATTTT.